The T cell receptor beta chain under discussion was sequenced for a study of T cell changes during pregnancy in multiple sclerosis. Using immunoSEQ multiplex PCR, the repertoire was profiled, and TCRdb retains in-frame clones only, with some absent. Counted here are about 40,000 clones, 75% to 90% occurring once; the ten biggest clones make up about 5.2%. After removal of 5 bases from V and 0 bases from J, the junction contained 11 bases not matched to a gene. In germline, CDR1 is SGHAT, CDR2 FQDESV (reference sequence). This CDR3 spans 17 amino acids. Sequenced here: peripheral blood, sampled in the first trimester of pregnancy. The chain couples TRBV11-1 to TRBJ2-7, with 9 nucleotides matching TRBD2. This sequence originates from a female donor in good health, enrolled as a control in a pregnancy study. The chain's CDR3 is CASSPGWASGTSYEQYF. The CDR3, as DNA: TGTGCCAGCAGCCCCGGATGGGCTAGCGGGACCTCCTACGAGCAGTACTTC.